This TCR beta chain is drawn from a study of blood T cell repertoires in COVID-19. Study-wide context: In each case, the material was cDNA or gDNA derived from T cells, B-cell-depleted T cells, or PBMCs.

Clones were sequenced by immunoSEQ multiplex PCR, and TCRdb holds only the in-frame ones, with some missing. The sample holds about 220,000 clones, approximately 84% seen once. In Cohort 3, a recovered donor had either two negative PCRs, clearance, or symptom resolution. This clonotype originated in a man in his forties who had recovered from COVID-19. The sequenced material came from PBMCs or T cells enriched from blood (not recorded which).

The CDR3 loop reads CASSRDSRTDTQYF. In DNA, the CDR3 is TGTGCCAGCAGCCGGGACAGCCGCACAGATACGCAGTATTTT. V is TRBV11-3 and J is TRBJ2-3; the match to TRBD1 covers 7 bases. Unmatched junction bases numbered 3, after V lost 5 bases and J lost 1 base. The germline V gene encodes CDR1 SGHNT and CDR2 YENEEA. CDR3 length: 14 residues.